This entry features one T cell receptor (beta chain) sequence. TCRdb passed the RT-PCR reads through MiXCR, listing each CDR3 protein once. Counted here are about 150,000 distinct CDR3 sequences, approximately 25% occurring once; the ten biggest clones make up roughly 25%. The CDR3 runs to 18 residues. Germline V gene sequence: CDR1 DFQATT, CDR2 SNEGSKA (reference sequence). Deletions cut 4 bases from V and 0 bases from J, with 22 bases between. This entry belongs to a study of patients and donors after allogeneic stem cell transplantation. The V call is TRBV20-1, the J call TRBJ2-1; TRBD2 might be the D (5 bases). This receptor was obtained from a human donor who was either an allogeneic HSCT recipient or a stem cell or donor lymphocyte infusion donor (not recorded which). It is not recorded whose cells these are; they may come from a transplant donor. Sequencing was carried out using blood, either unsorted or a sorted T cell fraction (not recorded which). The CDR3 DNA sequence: TGCAGTGCTAAGACTTGGGTCGACTATCCCAGCTCCTACAATGAGCAGTTCTTC. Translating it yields CSAKTWVDYPSSYNEQFF.